This T cell receptor beta chain is drawn from a study of T cell responses to AZD1222 COVID-19 vaccine. About this clone itself: The antigen is undetermined.

Findings and limits, study-wide: No repertoire was sampled before or during the peak T cell response, only after it. White British ancestry dominated among donors, who included more females, and clonal diversity was possibly underestimated.

From germline, CDR1 is SGHAT and CDR2 FQNNGV. The CDR3 has 18 amino acids. Unmatched junction bases numbered 10, after V lost 0 bases and J lost 6 bases. Profiled with immunoSEQ multiplex PCR; TCRdb holds only in-frame clones, not every one. The sample carries about 130,000 clones, 85% to 90% recorded once. This chain joins TRBV11-2 and TRBJ2-1; TRBD2 matches at 11 bases. The specimen was peripheral blood, collected on day 0 of AZD1222 vaccination. The clonotype originates from an adult in good health. This chain's CDR3 is CASSLDNLLAGGGNEQFF. CDR3 nucleotide sequence: TGTGCCAGCAGCTTAGACAACCTCCTAGCGGGGGGCGGCAATGAGCAGTTCTTC.